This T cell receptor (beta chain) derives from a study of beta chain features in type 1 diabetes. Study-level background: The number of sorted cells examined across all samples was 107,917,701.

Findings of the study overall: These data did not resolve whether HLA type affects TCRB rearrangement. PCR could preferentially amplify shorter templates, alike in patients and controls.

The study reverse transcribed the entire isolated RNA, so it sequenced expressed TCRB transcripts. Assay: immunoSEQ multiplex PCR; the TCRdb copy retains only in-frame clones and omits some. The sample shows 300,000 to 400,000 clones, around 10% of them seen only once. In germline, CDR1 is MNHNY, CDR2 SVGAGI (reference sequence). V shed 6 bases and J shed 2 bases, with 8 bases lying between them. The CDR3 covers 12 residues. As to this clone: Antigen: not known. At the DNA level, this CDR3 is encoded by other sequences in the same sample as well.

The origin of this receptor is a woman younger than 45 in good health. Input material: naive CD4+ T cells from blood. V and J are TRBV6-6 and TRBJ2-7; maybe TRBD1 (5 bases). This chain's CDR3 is CASSSGPYEQYF. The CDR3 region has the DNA TGTGCCAGCAGCTCAGGGCCCTACGAGCAGTACTTC.